This T cell receptor beta chain was sequenced in a study of beta chain features in type 1 diabetes (dated by TCRdb to 2016 to 2019). Background for the entire study: No differences in mean age, gender distribution, total cell number or subset yield were found between patients and healthy donors. A total of about 99,000,000 sorted cells were examined across all samples, and RNA yield correlated strongly with the number of cells per subset. In the study, TCRB repertoires of sorted circulating CD4+ T cell subsets from recently diagnosed type 1 diabetes patients were compared with those of matched healthy donors. Regulatory and stem cell-like memory subsets were obtained from only 8 patients and roughly 8 healthy donors, while naive and central memory subsets were obtained from all 30 or so donors.

The High Capacity cDNA Reverse Transcription Kit was used to reverse transcribe all of the isolated RNA, meaning that expressed TCRB transcripts were what got sequenced. Deep immunoSEQ sequencing was performed on naive, central memory and regulatory T cell samples, with an average of around 3.5 million total reads per sample. After sorted cells were lysed in RLT buffer, RNA was extracted with DNase-treated RNeasy Micro or Mini kits, with the choice depending on cell number. Each cell subset was processed on its own to prevent cross-contamination, while patient and healthy donor samples were processed together. The immunoSEQ multiplex PCR was used to amplify TCRB sequences from cDNA, yielding 87-bp fragments that span the CDR3 region. Sequencing of the amplicons was done on the Illumina HiSeq platform. The authors' pipeline ran thus. PCR bias was computationally corrected using synthetic template baselines, reads within Hamming distance 2 were collapsed, and singletons that could not be merged were discarded. Reads were aligned against IMGT so that V, D and J genes, CDR3 length and insertions or deletions at six rearrangement sites could be assigned. Within each subset, clonotype counts were normalized to sorted cell number, and only after that were true diversity and Gini coefficients computed with the tcR R package. Repertoire sharing was quantified using the overlap coefficient calculated on TCRB nucleotide sequences. TCRdb carries this immuneACCESS record with in-frame sequences only. Its versions omit some clonotypes, under half of them owing to an unresolved V gene in the studies checked, with the rest unexplained. For V, J and clone size, that table is used; D and trimming come from the DNA. In all, the sample holds 120,000 to 150,000 clones, and 9% to 10% of those were seen once. The biggest ten clones account for 0.65% of the sample.

This clone was recorded a few times. Its antigen is not yet known. No clone much larger than this one lies a single base away; base qualities are absent. A single peripheral blood draw of around 0.11 L on average was collected from each donor into heparinised tubes. A BD FACSAria II was used to sort naive, central memory, regulatory and stem cell-like memory CD4+ T cells with a panel that included CD45RO, CCR7, CD25, CD127, CD95 and CD27. A purity above 98% was achieved for all sorted populations. PBMCs were separated immediately by Lymphoprep density gradient centrifugation and were stained directly, without being cultured. So that batch effects would be minimized, each experiment stained and sorted samples in pairs, pairing one healthy donor with one patient. Summary of the overall study and its limitations: A moderate but significant shortening of TCRB CDR3 length was observed in type 1 diabetes patients in all four CD4+ subsets. PCR might favor shorter templates, but patient and control samples were amplified and corrected together, so any skew would affect both groups equally. Because cDNA was sequenced instead of genomic DNA, highly expressing activated cells could be over-represented, though the groups showed no difference in activation or CD3 levels. Naive, central memory and regulatory TCRB repertoires appeared to be more alike among patients than among healthy donors. At VDJ recombination sites, type 1 diabetes patients had fewer insertions and more deleted nucleotides, which implies abnormalities in thymic rearrangement. Only small numbers of individuals were included in the HLA sub-analyses, which left unresolved whether HLA type had any influence on TCRB rearrangement.

Sequences SQVTM (CDR1) and ANQGSEA (CDR2) are obtained from the germline V gene. Germline trimming: 7 bases from V, 1 base from J; junction bases outside gene matches: 2. The CDR3, cysteine through phenylalanine, is 13 amino acids long. Only the CDR3 DNA stays, 39 bases, in frame from base 1. In this chain, TRBV29-1 is recombined with TRBJ2-3, with 10 central nucleotides matching TRBD2. The receptor was derived from a woman aged 40 to 49 in good health. Specimen: central memory CD4+ T cells from blood. The CDR3 amino acid sequence is: CSAGTSGTDTQYF. The DNA sequence is TGCAGCGCCGGGACTAGCGGCACAGATACGCAGTATTTT.